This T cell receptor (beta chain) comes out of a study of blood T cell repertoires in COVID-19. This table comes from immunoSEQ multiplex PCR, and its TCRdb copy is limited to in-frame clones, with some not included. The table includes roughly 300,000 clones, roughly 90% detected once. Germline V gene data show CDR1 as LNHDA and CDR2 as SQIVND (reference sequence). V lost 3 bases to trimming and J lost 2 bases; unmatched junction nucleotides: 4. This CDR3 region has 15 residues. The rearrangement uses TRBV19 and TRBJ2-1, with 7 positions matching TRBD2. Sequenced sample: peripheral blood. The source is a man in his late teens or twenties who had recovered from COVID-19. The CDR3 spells CASSISGLAYNEQFF. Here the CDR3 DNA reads TGTGCCAGTAGTATTTCTGGACTAGCCTACAATGAGCAGTTCTTC.